This TCR beta chain was recorded in a study of T cell clones after liver transplantation. Study context: HCV positivity affected three of eight recipients; the rest lacked autoimmune or viral indications. Regarding the study as a whole: Graft donor-reactive T cells may have migrated into the graft rather than being deleted. A larger donor-reactive than third-party decline suggested partial antigen-specific deletion. In 5 of 8 subjects, circulating graft-donor-reactive CD4 TCRbeta sequences fell significantly after transplant.

The CDR3 loop spans 15 amino acids. With 0 bases clipped from V and 8 bases from J, the junction kept 10 bases outside the gene matches. Per germline, CDR1 SGDLS and CDR2 YYNGEE. Regarding this clone: The antigen is unknown.

Here immunoSEQ multiplex PCR was the method, and the copy in TCRdb shows in-frame clones only, minus some. The table lists 45,000 to 55,000 clones, approximately 84% of them singletons. The receptor's source is a human donor who received a liver transplant. Sample: CD4+ T cells from blood, taken before liver transplant. The chain couples TRBV9 to TRBJ1-2, with TRBD1 matching over 7 bases. The CDR3 protein is CASSVASQGVDGYTF. DNA of the CDR3: TGTGCCAGCAGCGTAGCCAGTCAGGGGGTAGACGGCTACACCTTC.